What follows are 22 T cell receptor beta chains derived from one specimen sequenced in a study of blood T cell repertoires in COVID-19 (dated by TCRdb to the early 2020s). Library construction relied on the immunoSEQ multiplex PCR assay. What TCRdb holds here is the immuneACCESS table cut down to in-frame rearrangements. Part of the clones is not present; checked against another copy, under half of the missing clones reflect an unresolved V gene, and the others are unexplained. The sample table lists over 75,000 clones, over 70% of them with a count of one. Jointly, the top ten make up less than 20% of the sample. The sample comprised peripheral blood. The receptors were gathered from a human donor in a cohort sampled during active COVID-19.

The rearrangement links TRBV10-2 to TRBJ1-3; D call uncertain. Between the trimmed V and J ends, which lost 6 bases and 0 bases, there was a span of 12 bases. The CDR3 spans 15 residues. Germline-derived CDR1 and CDR2 are WSHSY and SAAADI. Here the CDR3 reads CASSPLIHSGNTIYF. In nucleotides, the CDR3 is TGCGCCAGCAGCCCACTGATTCACTCTGGAAACACCATATATTTT.

This clone was counted a few times. This chain links TRBV6-2 or TRBV6-3 with TRBJ2-7; D uncertain. CDR1 is MNHEY and CDR2 is SVGEGT in the germline V gene. V dropped 2 bases and J dropped 6 bases, with 11 bases sitting between them. The CDR3 has 13 residues. The CDR3 DNA is TGTGCCAGCAGTTACCGCGACAACTCCGAGCAGTACGTC. It is translated as CASSYRDNSEQYV.

This clone was seen a single time. The J gene is TRBJ2-4, the V gene TRBV7-2; 7 nucleotides align to TRBD2. J was trimmed by 3 bases and V by 5 bases; bases with no gene match: 13. CDR3 length: 17 amino acids. Per germline, CDR1 SGHTA and CDR2 FQGNSA. CDR3 sequence: CASSPVWLRDYKNIQYF. The CDR3 DNA is TGTGCCAGCAGCCCGGTGTGGCTCCGGGACTACAAAAACATTCAGTACTTC.

As for this clone: The same CDR3 can be traced to other DNA sequences in this sample. The chain joins TRBV6-6 to TRBJ1-2; TRBD1 is a possible D gene (5 bases). V was trimmed by 0 bases and J by 4 bases, leaving 9 bases between them. The germline V gene has CDR1 MNHNY and CDR2 SVGAGI (reference sequence). The CDR3 loop spans 14 amino acids. The DNA of the CDR3 is TGTGCCAGCAGTTACTCGCAGGGATCCTATGGCTACACCTTC. Its protein is CASSYSQGSYGYTF.

The rearrangement uses TRBV6-6 and TRBJ2-7; perhaps TRBD2 as D (5 bases). With 2 bases removed from V and 2 bases from J, the gap between germline ends came to 10 bases. The CDR3 runs to 14 residues. In germline, CDR1 is MNHNY, CDR2 SVGAGI (reference sequence). The CDR3 region has the DNA TGTGCCAGCAGTTACGTCGGGGTGACCTACGAGCAGTACGTC. It encodes CASSYVGVTYEQYV.

J is TRBJ1-2 and V is TRBV27; 10 bases line up with TRBD1. The CDR3 contains 13 residues. Germline CDR1 and CDR2: MNHEY and SMNVEV (reference sequence). V shed 6 bases and J 8 bases; nucleotides not matched to a gene: 6. The CDR3 DNA reads as TGTGCCAGCAGCACGGACAGGGGGGGCGGCTACACCTTC. Translating it yields CASSTDRGGGYTF.

The chain uses TRBV10-1 and TRBJ2-5; D is ambiguous. The V gene lost 3 bases and the J gene lost 0 bases, with 8 bases spanning the gap. Germline V gene lookup returns CDR1 WNHNN and CDR2 SYGVQD (reference sequence). This CDR3 comprises 14 residues. The CDR3 is CASSDGGYQETQYF. The CDR3 coding sequence is TGCGCCAGCAGTGATGGCGGCTACCAAGAGACCCAGTACTTC.

The genes are TRBV7-6 and TRBJ2-5; D is possibly TRBD2 (5 bases). V lost 1 base to trimming and J lost 4 bases, with 13 bases between them. The CDR3 spans 15 residues. The germline gives CDR1 SGHVS, CDR2 FNYEAQ. DNA of the CDR3: TGTGCCAGCAGCTTAGGCGCTAGCTGGGTAGAGACCCAGTACTTC. This sequence encodes CASSLGASWVETQYF.

CDR3 DNA sequence: TGTGCCAGCAGCCCCTTACAGGTTTCTAACTATGGCTACACCTTC. This translates into CASSPLQVSNYGYTF. The chain joins TRBV5-5 to TRBJ1-2; D possibly corresponds to TRBD1 (5 bases). V dropped 4 bases and J dropped 0 bases, with 13 bases sitting between them. Germline V gene lookup returns CDR1 SGHKS and CDR2 YYEKEE (reference sequence). The CDR3 sequence is 15 residues long.

The chain combines TRBV6-1 with TRBJ2-7; 15 nucleotides align to TRBD2. Trimming at V came to 1 base and at J to 1 base, leaving 5 bases not matched to a gene. CDR3 length: 18 amino acids. CDR1 and CDR2 (germline): MNHNS, SASEGT. CDR3: CASSEVPGLAGGSYEQYV. For the CDR3, the DNA is TGTGCCAGCAGTGAAGTGCCGGGACTAGCGGGAGGATCCTACGAGCAGTACGTC.

The rearrangement uses TRBV27 and TRBJ2-5; maybe TRBD2 (5 bases). The germline V gene encodes CDR1 MNHEY and CDR2 SMNVEV (reference sequence). The CDR3 has 17 residues. Trimming stripped 2 bases from V and 5 bases from J, with 21 bases between. This CDR3 is CASSLRGRGRSAETQYF. For the CDR3, the DNA is TGTGCCAGCAGTTTACGAGGACGGGGTAGGAGTGCGGAGACCCAGTACTTC.

This clone was picked up one time. The chain uses TRBV7-2 and TRBJ2-2, with D hard to call. The CDR3 spans 14 residues. The ends were cut back, 3 bases at V and 4 bases at J, with 9 bases in the middle. The V gene's germline CDR1 is SGHTA and CDR2 FQGNSA. CDR3 loop: CASSFRPGTGELFF. The CDR3 bases are TGTGCCAGCAGCTTCCGGCCGGGCACCGGGGAGCTGTTTTTT.

The chain has TRBV6-5 and TRBJ1-2; possibly TRBD1 for D (5 bases). V was trimmed by 0 bases and J by 6 bases, leaving 14 bases between them. Germline loops: CDR1 MNHEY, CDR2 SVGAGI. This CDR3 spans 15 amino acids. The CDR3 is CASSYSIGGVDGYTF. CDR3 nucleotide sequence: TGTGCCAGCAGTTACTCAATTGGGGGGGTAGATGGCTACACCTTC.

The chain employs TRBV10-3 and TRBJ2-6; 7 bases align to TRBD1. Germline V gene data show CDR1 as ENHRY and CDR2 as SYGVKD. V lost 10 bases to trimming and J lost 0 bases; unmatched junction nucleotides: 6. The CDR3 sequence is 15 residues long. The DNA for the CDR3 is TGTGCCACCATCGGACAGGCCTCTGGGGCCAACGTCCTGACTTTC. Protein: CATIGQASGANVLTF.

The chain is built from TRBV4-1 and TRBJ2-3; no clear D. V dropped 3 bases and J dropped 1 base, with 14 bases sitting between them. The CDR3 contains 16 residues. CDR1 and CDR2 (germline): MGHRA, YSYEKL. CDR3 loop: CASSQIEALGTDTQYF. DNA of the CDR3: TGCGCCAGCAGCCAGATCGAAGCCCTTGGCACAGATACGCAGTATTTT.

The CDR3, as DNA: TGTGCCAGCAGGGGACCATGGGACTCATCTTCCTACGAGCAGTACTTC. Residues: CASRGPWDSSSYEQYF. V and J are TRBV7-3 and TRBJ2-7, with TRBD2 as a possible D gene (6 bases). Germline V CDR1 and CDR2: SGHTA, FQGTGA. V was clipped by 6 bases and J by 1 base, with 19 bases between them. The CDR3 runs to 16 residues.

The chain joins TRBV5-1 to TRBJ2-1; D is undetermined. Trimming took 0 bases from V and 6 from J, leaving 4 bases between them. CDR3 length: 12 amino acids. Looked up from germline, CDR1 is SGHRS and CDR2 is YFSETQ. The CDR3 sequence is CASSLVRNEQFF. CDR3 in DNA: TGCGCCAGCAGCTTGGTCCGCAATGAGCAGTTCTTC. The whole variable domain, remainder taken from reference TRBV5-1 and TRBJ2-1, is KAGVTQTPRYLIKTRGQQVTLSCSPISGHRSVSWYQQTPGQGLQFLFEYFSETQRNKGNFPGRFSGRQFSNSRSEMNVSTLELGDSALYLCASSLVRNEQFFGPGTRLTVL.

This clone appeared once. The chain employs TRBV28 and TRBJ2-3; 7 bases align to TRBD1. V shed 3 bases and J 5 bases; nucleotides not matched to a gene: 5. Germline assignment: CDR1 MDHEN and CDR2 SYDVKM. The CDR3 runs to 14 residues. The CDR3: CASSFGQAGDTQYF. The DNA for the CDR3 is TGTGCCAGCAGTTTTGGACAGGCTGGAGATACGCAGTATTTT.

The rearrangement links TRBV2 to TRBJ1-4; 12 bases line up with TRBD1. Germline V gene lookup returns CDR1 SNHLY and CDR2 FYNNEI. The CDR3 runs 19 residues. The trim removed 6 bases at V and 7 bases at J, leaving 18 bases unmatched. CDR3 sequence: CASSFSPGQGAVWAEKLFF. In DNA form, the CDR3 reads TGTGCCAGCAGCTTTAGCCCGGGACAGGGGGCAGTATGGGCTGAAAAACTGTTTTTT.

A few counts support this clone. The chain couples TRBV7-9 to TRBJ2-7, with 8 bases fitting TRBD2. V shed 4 bases and J 3 bases; nucleotides not matched to a gene: 5. CDR1 and CDR2 from the germline V gene are SEHNR and FQNEAQ (reference sequence). This CDR3 has 14 residues. The CDR3 reads CASSSKTSVYEQYF. In DNA form, the CDR3 reads TGTGCCAGCAGCTCAAAGACTAGCGTCTACGAGCAGTACTTC.

The chain links TRBV4-3 to TRBJ2-3; the match to TRBD2 covers 7 bases. This CDR3 has 15 residues. V gave up 1 base and J gave up 5 bases; unmatched junction bases: 6. Per germline, CDR1 LGHNA and CDR2 YSLEER. CDR3 nucleotides: TGCGCCAGCAGCCAAGGCGGGAGTTCAGGAGATACGCAGTATTTT. Translated, it gives CASSQGGSSGDTQYF.

This chain uses TRBV6-2 or TRBV6-3 with TRBJ2-1; tentatively, D is TRBD2 (6 bases). The CDR3 totals 15 residues. V lost 2 bases and J lost 2, with 10 bases in between. Germline values: CDR1 MNHEY, CDR2 SVGEGT. The CDR3 spells CASSYGVAAYNEQFF. The DNA of the CDR3 is TGTGCCAGCAGTTACGGGGTAGCGGCCTACAATGAGCAGTTCTTC.